One sample yielded the 21 T cell receptor beta chains listed below, sequenced in a study of regulatory T cells in long-lasting Graves disease. The time point was: persistent/refractory GD, antithyroid drugs over 5 years with positive TRAb. Generation of the TCR library employed RNA extracted from PBMCs. According to the study, TCR beta libraries were built with iRepertoire HTBI primers and CDR3-region Arm-PCR. TCRdb ran MiXCR on the multiplex PCR reads and lists one entry per CDR3 protein. The repertoire holds over 350,000 distinct CDR3 sequences, with around 20% as singletons. Source: peripheral blood mononuclear cells (PBMCs), taken when the disease was refractory, from a patient treated with antithyroid drugs. The receptor source for this set is a female donor with Graves disease.

The chain recombines TRBV30 with TRBJ1-5; TRBD1 is a possible D gene (6 bases). Trimming took off 4 bases at V and 3 bases at J, with 10 bases between the two ends. This CDR3 has 13 residues. Germline assignment: CDR1 GTSNPN and CDR2 SVGIG (reference sequence). The CDR3, as DNA: TGTGCCTGGACACCGGGACACAATCAGCCCCAGCATTTT. Encoded protein: CAWTPGHNQPQHF.

The V and J genes are TRBV18 and TRBJ1-4; D ambiguous. The germline V gene has CDR1 KGHSH and CDR2 LQKENI. Trimming stripped 0 bases from V and 6 bases from J, with 17 bases between. CDR3 length equals 17 residues. CDR3 coding DNA: TGTGCCAGCTCACCACCGGGTCAAGGGCGGCAAGATGAAAAACTGTTTTTT. It is translated as CASSPPGQGRQDEKLFF.

This clonotype was observed at least ten times. The V call is TRBV6-5, the J call TRBJ1-2; unclear D gene. The CDR3 contains 11 residues. Trimming removed 2 bases from V and 7 bases from J, with 5 bases in between. Per the germline V gene, CDR1 is MNHEY and CDR2 is SVGAGI. CDR3 DNA: TGTGCCAGCAGTTACCGTTCTGGCTACACCTTC. Protein product: CASSYRSGYTF.

CDR3: CASSLGLQASETQYF. The CDR3 DNA reads TGTGCCAGCAGCTTGGGTTTACAGGCCTCCGAGACCCAGTACTTC. The V call is TRBV5-4, the J call TRBJ2-5; a possible D gene is TRBD1 (5 bases). The ends were cut back, 0 bases at V and 5 bases at J, with 14 bases in the middle. The germline V gene has CDR1 SGHNT and CDR2 YYREEE (reference sequence). The CDR3 contains 15 residues.

This clonotype was seen more than once but under ten times. The chain recombines TRBV30 with TRBJ1-1; D possibly corresponds to TRBD1 (5 bases). From germline, CDR1 is GTSNPN and CDR2 SVGIG (reference sequence). This CDR3 is 12 amino acids long. The V gene lost 0 bases and the J gene lost 7 bases, with 9 bases spanning the gap. The CDR3 bases are TGTGCCTGGAGTGTGGCAGGGATTGAAGCTTTCTTT. This gives the protein CAWSVAGIEAFF.

This clonotype is a singleton in its sample. It may be a read error: a sequence one base away is much more abundant. J is TRBJ2-5 and V is TRBV2; no clear D gene. There are 14 residues in the CDR3. Per germline, CDR1 SNHLY and CDR2 FYNNEI. The CDR3 reads CVSSPWGLAETQYF. The CDR3 nucleotides read TGTGTCAGCAGCCCTTGGGGTTTGGCGGAGACCCAGTACTTC.

The chain recombines TRBV7-2 with TRBJ2-3; no clear D gene. The V gene lost 5 bases and the J gene lost 2 bases, with 11 bases spanning the gap. The CDR3 has 14 amino acids. CDR1 and CDR2 (germline): SGHTA, FQGNSA. The CDR3 DNA reads as TGTGCCAGCAGCCCAAGGGCCCTCACAGATACGCAGTATTTT. Protein product: CASSPRALTDTQYF.

This clonotype was seen repeatedly, ten times or more. CDR3 in DNA: TGTGCCAGTAGTTGGCTAGCTGGGGCCAACGTCCTGACTTTC. Protein sequence: CASSWLAGANVLTF. This chain connects TRBV19 to TRBJ2-6; no definite D call. Per germline, CDR1 LNHDA and CDR2 SQIVND (reference sequence). The CDR3 has 14 amino acids. The ends were cut back, 5 bases at V and 2 bases at J, with 7 bases in the middle.

V is TRBV19 and J is TRBJ1-5; unclear D gene. This CDR3 is built from 13 residues. V was shortened by 7 bases and J by 1 base, with 8 bases between the two germline ends. Germline V gene data show CDR1 as LNHDA and CDR2 as SQIVND (reference sequence). The CDR3 coding sequence is TGTGCCAGTACCACCATGAGCAATCAGCCCCAGCATTTT. This codes for CASTTMSNQPQHF.

This chain connects TRBV13 to TRBJ2-1; TRBD2 agrees at 15 bases. This CDR3 is 15 amino acids long. Unmatched junction bases numbered 5, after V lost 5 bases and J lost 9 bases. Germline CDR1 and CDR2: PRHDT and FYEKMQ (reference sequence). The CDR3: CASSLRTSGRAEQFF. The CDR3 region has the DNA TGTGCCAGCAGCCTGAGGACTAGCGGGAGGGCTGAGCAGTTCTTC.

The chain has TRBV18 and TRBJ1-1; the D gene is possibly TRBD1 (5 bases). Germline values: CDR1 KGHSH, CDR2 LQKENI. The CDR3 has 17 residues. V lost 2 bases and J 2 bases, leaving 18 bases between the germline ends. This CDR3 is CASSPITLLGGNTEAFF. The CDR3 DNA sequence: TGTGCCAGCTCACCAATTACCTTGCTTGGGGGAAACACTGAAGCTTTCTTT.

The V gene is TRBV10-3, the J gene TRBJ1-2; no reliable D call. Germline CDR1 ENHRY, CDR2 SYGVKD. V shed 4 bases and J shed 4 bases, with 13 bases lying between them. The CDR3 runs to 14 residues. The CDR3: CAISGGLTIYGYTF. The CDR3 DNA follows: TGTGCCATCAGTGGTGGGTTGACAATCTATGGCTACACCTTC.

Concerning this clonotype itself: Since a much larger clone is just one base distant, this may be a read error. This chain connects TRBV6-2 or TRBV6-3 to TRBJ1-2, with D possibly being TRBD1 (6 bases). The V and J ends lost 5 bases and 6 bases respectively, with 13 bases between them. This CDR3 comprises 13 residues. Germline CDR1 MNHEY, CDR2 SVGEGT. Written as DNA, the CDR3 is TGTGCCAGCAGTGGACAGAATTTCCATGGCTACACCTTC. Protein: CASSGQNFHGYTF.

The chain couples TRBV19 to TRBJ1-6; D is unclear. This CDR3 has 16 residues. The V and J ends lost 5 bases and 8 bases respectively, with 19 bases between them. The V gene's germline CDR1 is LNHDA and CDR2 SQIVND (reference sequence). The CDR3 DNA reads TGTGCCAGTAGTGTTCTAACCCAACCAAGGGATTCACCCCTCCACTTT. It encodes CASSVLTQPRDSPLHF.

The chain is built from TRBV20-1 and TRBJ2-6; TRBD2 is a possible D gene (6 bases). This CDR3 has 14 amino acids. Deletions cut 6 bases from V and 2 bases from J, with 11 bases between. CDR1 is DFQATT, CDR2 SNEGSKA, per germline (reference sequence). CDR3 in DNA: TGCAGTGCCCTCGGGACTGCTGGGGCCAACGTCCTGACTTTC. Its translation is CSALGTAGANVLTF.

The table lists this clonotype with many counts. The chain carries TRBV3-1 and TRBJ1-1; no reliable D call. Germline values: CDR1 LGHDT, CDR2 YNNKEL (reference sequence). Trimming took 1 base from V and 1 from J, leaving 4 bases between them. The CDR3 has 13 residues. As DNA, the CDR3 is TGTGCCAGCAGCCAAGCAGGGAACACTGAAGCTTTCTTT. Its protein product is CASSQAGNTEAFF.

This clonotype has only one observation. Being one base from a much bigger clone, this may be a read error. V gene TRBV6-1 combines with J gene TRBJ1-1, with TRBD1 matching over 7 bases. The CDR3 has 13 amino acids. Germline trimming cut 8 bases from V and 6 bases from J; bases unmatched to any gene: 9. Germline loops: CDR1 MNHNS, CDR2 SASEGT. The CDR3 sequence is CASRDRANAEAFF. CDR3 nucleotides: TGTGCCAGCCGCGACAGGGCCAACGCTGAAGCTTTCTTT.

The chain joins TRBV4-3 to TRBJ2-3; TRBD2 aligns across 8 bases. V shed 0 bases and J 2 bases; nucleotides not matched to a gene: 4. The CDR3 has 16 amino acids. Germline lookup yields CDR1 LGHNA and CDR2 YSLEER. DNA of the CDR3: TGCGCCAGCAGCCAAGATGGAGCGGGAGCCACAGATACGCAGTATTTT. Protein: CASSQDGAGATDTQYF.

This clonotype was observed at least ten times. The genes are TRBV29-1 and TRBJ1-2; 8 bases are shared with TRBD1. V dropped 0 bases and J dropped 4; count of bases not matched to a gene: 4. In germline, CDR1 is SQVTM, CDR2 ANQGSEA. This CDR3 spans 14 amino acids. The CDR3 DNA is TGCAGCGTTGAAGAACAGGGGGGAGGCTATGGCTACACCTTC. Translated: CSVEEQGGGYGYTF. The full variable domain, its missing parts supplied by reference TRBV29-1 and TRBJ1-2, is SAVISQKPSRDICQRGTSLTIQCQVDSQVTMMFWYRQQPGQSLTLIATANQGSEATYESGFVIDKFPISRPNLTFSTLTVSNMSPEDSSIYLCSVEEQGGGYGYTFGSGTRLTVV.

The chain has TRBV7-2 and TRBJ2-7; D is perhaps TRBD1 (6 bases). This CDR3 comprises 15 residues. With 4 bases removed from V and 4 bases from J, the gap between germline ends came to 17 bases. Germline loops: CDR1 SGHTA, CDR2 FQGNSA. CDR3 DNA: TGTGCCAGCAGCTCACCTCCTGGGACAAATTACGAGCAGTACTTC. It yields the protein CASSSPPGTNYEQYF.

This clonotype was detected ten times or more. This chain joins TRBV28 and TRBJ2-5, with 7 bases identical to TRBD2. This CDR3 has 16 amino acids. The trim removed 3 bases at V and 5 bases at J, leaving 12 bases unmatched. Germline CDR1 reads MDHEN; CDR2 reads SYDVKM. CDR3 in amino acids: CASSFGAGEGRETQYF. The CDR3 coding sequence is TGTGCCAGCAGTTTTGGGGCGGGAGAAGGCCGGGAGACCCAGTACTTC. Filled out from reference TRBV28 and TRBJ2-5, the complete variable domain reads DVKVTQSSRYLVKRTGEKVFLECVQDMDHENMFWYRQDPGLGLRLIYFSYDVKMKEKGDIPEGYSVSREKKERFSLILESASTNQTSMYLCASSFGAGEGRETQYFGPGTRLLVL.